This TCR beta chain was profiled in a study of blood T cell repertoires in COVID-19. Authors' analysis steps: For nucleated cells, counts were estimated from reference gene primer amplification. This table comes from immunoSEQ multiplex PCR, and its TCRdb copy is limited to in-frame clones, with some not included. V, J and clone size were drawn from that table, and D and trimming were deduced from the DNA. The sample carries about 310,000 clones, roughly 90% recorded once. Germline V gene sequence: CDR1 SQVTM, CDR2 ANQGSEA. This CDR3 has 12 amino acids. V was pared by 5 bases and J by 1 base, with 7 bases between. This study enrolled people aged about 18 to 100 from about two dozen US geographic areas. Participants' own reports of clinical history determined their cohort assignment. In Cohort 3, a recovered donor had either two negative PCRs, clearance, or symptom resolution.

Sequencing was done on a sample of PBMCs or T cells enriched from blood (not recorded which). The chain links TRBV29-1 to TRBJ2-3; no definite D call. The origin of this receptor is a young woman who had recovered from COVID-19. CDR3 in amino acids: CSVYVGTDTQYF. CDR3 nucleotide sequence: TGCAGCGTTTATGTAGGCACAGATACGCAGTATTTT.